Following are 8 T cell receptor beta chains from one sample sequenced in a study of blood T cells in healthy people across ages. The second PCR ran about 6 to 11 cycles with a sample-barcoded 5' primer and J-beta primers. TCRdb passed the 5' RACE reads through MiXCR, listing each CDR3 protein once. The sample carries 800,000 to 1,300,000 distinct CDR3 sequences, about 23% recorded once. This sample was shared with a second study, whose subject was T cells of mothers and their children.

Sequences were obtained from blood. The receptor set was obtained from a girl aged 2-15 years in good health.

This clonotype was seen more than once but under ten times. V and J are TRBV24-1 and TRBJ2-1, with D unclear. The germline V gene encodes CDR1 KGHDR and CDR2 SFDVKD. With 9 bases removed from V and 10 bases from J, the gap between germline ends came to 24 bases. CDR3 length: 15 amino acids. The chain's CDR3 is CATPLGQSTGWEQFF. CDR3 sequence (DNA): TGTGCCACCCCACTCGGGCAGTCTACCGGCTGGGAGCAGTTCTTC.

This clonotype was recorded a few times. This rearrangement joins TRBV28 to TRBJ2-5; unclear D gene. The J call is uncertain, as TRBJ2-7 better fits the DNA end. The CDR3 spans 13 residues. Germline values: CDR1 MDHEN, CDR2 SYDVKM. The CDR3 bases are TGTGCCAGCAGTTTACTGCGGACCTACGAGCAGTACTTC. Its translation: CASSLLRTYEQYF.

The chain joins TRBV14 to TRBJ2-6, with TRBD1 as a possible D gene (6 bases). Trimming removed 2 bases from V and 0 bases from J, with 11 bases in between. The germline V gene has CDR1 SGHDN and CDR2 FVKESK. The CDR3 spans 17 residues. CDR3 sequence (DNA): TGTGCCAGCAGCCAATTCCCGACAGGCTCTGGGGCCAACGTCCTGACTTTC. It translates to CASSQFPTGSGANVLTF.

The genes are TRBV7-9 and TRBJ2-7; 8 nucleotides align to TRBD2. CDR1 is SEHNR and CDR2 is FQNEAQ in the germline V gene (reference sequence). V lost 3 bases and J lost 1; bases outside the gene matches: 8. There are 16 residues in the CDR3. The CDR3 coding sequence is TGTGCCAGCAGCTTTAATGCGGGACTAGATTCCTACGAGCAGTACTTC. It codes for CASSFNAGLDSYEQYF.

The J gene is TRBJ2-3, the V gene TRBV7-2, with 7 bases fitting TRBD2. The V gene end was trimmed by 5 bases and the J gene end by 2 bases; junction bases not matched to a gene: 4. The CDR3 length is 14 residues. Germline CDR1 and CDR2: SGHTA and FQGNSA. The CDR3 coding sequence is TGTGCCAGCAGCCGGCGGGGGATCACAGATACGCAGTATTTT. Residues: CASSRRGITDTQYF.

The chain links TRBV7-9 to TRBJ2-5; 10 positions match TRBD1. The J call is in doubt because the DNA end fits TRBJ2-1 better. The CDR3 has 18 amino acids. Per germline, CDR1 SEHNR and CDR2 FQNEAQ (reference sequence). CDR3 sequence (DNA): TGTGCCAGCAGCTTACGAAAAACAGCGGGACAGGGGACCAATGAGCAGTTCTTC. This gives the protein CASSLRKTAGQGTNEQFF.

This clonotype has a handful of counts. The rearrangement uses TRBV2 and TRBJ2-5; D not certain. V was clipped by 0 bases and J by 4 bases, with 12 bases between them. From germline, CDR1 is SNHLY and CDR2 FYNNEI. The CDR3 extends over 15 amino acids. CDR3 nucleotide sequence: TGTGCCAGCAGTGAAGCGGCAGCAAGAGGAGAGACCCAGTACTTC. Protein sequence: CASSEAAARGETQYF.

The CDR3 spells CASRAGTTDTQYF. The CDR3 bases are TGTGCCAGCAGGGCAGGGACCACAGATACGCAGTATTTT. The chain is built from TRBV12-3 or TRBV12-4 and TRBJ2-3, with D perhaps being TRBD1 or TRBD2 (5 bases each). V was cut by 6 bases and J by 2 bases, with 9 bases left in between. The CDR3 has 13 amino acids.